This T cell receptor (beta chain) stems from a study of siplizumab effects on memory and regulatory T cells. The method was immunoSEQ multiplex PCR; TCRdb's version includes in-frame clones alone and lacks a portion of them. The repertoire has fewer than 100,000 clones, approximately 95% of them found once; the top ten carry about 18%. Study-level results: Only a minor fraction of alloreactive clones mapped to unstimulated subsets.

Remarks on this clone: What it binds is not known.

The TCR sequence derives from a human donor in good health. The source material was CD8+ T cells sorted from blood.

The CDR3 bases are TGTGCCAGCAGCTTAGGGGACAGGGGCAGAGGAGCTTTCTTT. Its translation is CASSLGDRGRGAFF. V is TRBV5-6 and J is TRBJ1-1, with 10 bases that match TRBD1. CDR1 is SGHDT, CDR2 YYEEEE, per germline. J gave up 10 bases and V 2 bases, and 8 bases lay outside the gene matches. The CDR3 has 14 residues. The variable domain in full, with the rest retrieved from reference TRBV5-6 and TRBJ1-1, is DAGVTQSPTHLIKTRGQQVTLRCSPKSGHDTVSWYQQALGQGPQFIFQYYEEEERQRGNFPDRFSGHQFPNYSSELNVNALLLGDSALYLCASSLGDRGRGAFFGQGTRLTVV.